Listed below are T cell receptor beta chains from one sample, sequenced in a study of graft-versus-host responses after intestinal transplantation. Using immunoSEQ multiplex PCR, the repertoire was profiled, and TCRdb retains in-frame clones only, with some absent. The data show 15,000 or so clones, over 70% seen once. Sequencing was performed on ileum tissue, taken 14 days after transplant. These receptors were collected from a human patient who received an intestinal transplant, so some T cells may come from the graft donor. CDR3s include the opening cysteine and the closing phenylalanine or tryptophan. The D gene is left open where the match is weak.

d_gene	v_gene	j_gene	CDR3aa
.	TRBV19	TRBJ1-5	CASSARGGSGETQHF
.	TRBV5-4	TRBJ2-3	CASSLDGQYSGEGTDTQYF
.	TRBV4-2	TRBJ1-1	CASSQERSDTEAFF
TRBD1	TRBV4-1	TRBJ2-2	CASSQDWTGGFTGELFF
TRBD1	TRBV11-3	TRBJ2-3	CASSLDGWDRGSVWADTQYF
.	TRBV28	TRBJ1-5	CASSLRPDYQPQHF
TRBD2	TRBV7-3	TRBJ2-3	CASSLTIIAGDPDTQYF
.	TRBV14	TRBJ1-1	CASSQYGGTEAFF
.	TRBV29-1	TRBJ2-4	CSVEGGEGNIQYF
.	TRBV6-1	TRBJ1-2	CASSEGTGANYGYTF
.	TRBV6-5	TRBJ1-2	CASSYSVQGNGYTF
TRBD1	TRBV19	TRBJ2-7	CASRTGTGDSYEQYF
TRBD1	TRBV15	TRBJ1-1	CATSRARQGPTEAFF
TRBD1	TRBV2	TRBJ1-3	CASSGGQGGGNTIYF
.	TRBV5-1	TRBJ2-3	CASSLQASTDTQYF
TRBD2	TRBV6-5	TRBJ2-5	CASSYSPSGSGETQYF
TRBD2	TRBV11-2	TRBJ2-2	CASSLLGLAGGELFF
TRBD2	TRBV6-4	TRBJ2-5	CASSVTSGAQETQYF
.	TRBV7-3	TRBJ1-1	CASSLISNTEAFF
TRBD2	TRBV5-4	TRBJ2-7	CASSLAARGLAGGSYEQYF
TRBD1	TRBV27	TRBJ1-2	CASSAQGEYYGYTF
TRBD2	TRBV9	TRBJ2-7	CASSVTSGTYEQYF
TRBD1	TRBV19	TRBJ2-7	CASGMYAGTGQYEQYF
TRBD2	TRBV19	TRBJ2-5	CASSVTSGGQETQYF
TRBD1	TRBV11-1	TRBJ2-6	CASSPRQGPGANVLTF
.	TRBV9	TRBJ1-1	CASSVTGHLNTEAFF
.	TRBV7-8	TRBJ2-7	CASSWDGITEQYF
.	TRBV5-1	TRBJ1-1	CATREGEEAFF
.	TRBV30	TRBJ2-7	CAWSATPVTYEQYF
.	TRBV30	TRBJ1-3	CAWSATGNTIYF
.	TRBV23-1	TRBJ1-1	CASSQINTEVTEAFF
TRBD1	TRBV19	TRBJ1-1	CASSHGQGRTEAFF
.	TRBV27	TRBJ2-3	CASSRGTIRRTDTQYF